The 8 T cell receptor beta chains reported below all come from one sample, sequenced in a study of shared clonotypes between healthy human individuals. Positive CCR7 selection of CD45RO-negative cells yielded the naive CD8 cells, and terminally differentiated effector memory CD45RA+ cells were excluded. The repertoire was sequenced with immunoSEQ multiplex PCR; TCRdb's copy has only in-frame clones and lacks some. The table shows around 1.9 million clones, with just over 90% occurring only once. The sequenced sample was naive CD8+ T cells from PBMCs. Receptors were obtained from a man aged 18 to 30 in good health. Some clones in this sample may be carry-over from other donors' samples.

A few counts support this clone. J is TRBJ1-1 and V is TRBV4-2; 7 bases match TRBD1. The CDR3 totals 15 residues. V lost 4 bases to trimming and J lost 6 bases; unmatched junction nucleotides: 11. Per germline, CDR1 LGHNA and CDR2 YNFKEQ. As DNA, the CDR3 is TGTGCCAGCAGCCTCAGACAGGGTAATAACGCTGAAGCTTTCTTT. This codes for CASSLRQGNNAEAFF.

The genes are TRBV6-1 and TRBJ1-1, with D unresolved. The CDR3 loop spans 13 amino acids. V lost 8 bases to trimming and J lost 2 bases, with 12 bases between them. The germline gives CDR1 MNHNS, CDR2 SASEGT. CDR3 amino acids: CASLWTVNTEAFF. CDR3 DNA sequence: TGTGCCAGCTTATGGACGGTCAACACTGAAGCTTTCTTT.

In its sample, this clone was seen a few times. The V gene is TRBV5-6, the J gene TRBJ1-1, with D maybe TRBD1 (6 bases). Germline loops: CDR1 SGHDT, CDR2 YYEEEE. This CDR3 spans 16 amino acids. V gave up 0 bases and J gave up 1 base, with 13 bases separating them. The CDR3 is CASSLDRELGNTEAFF. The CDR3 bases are TGTGCCAGCAGCTTGGACAGGGAGTTGGGGAACACTGAAGCTTTCTTT. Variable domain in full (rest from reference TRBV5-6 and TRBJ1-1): DAGVTQSPTHLIKTRGQQVTLRCSPKSGHDTVSWYQQALGQGPQFIFQYYEEEERQRGNFPDRFSGHQFPNYSSELNVNALLLGDSALYLCASSLDRELGNTEAFFGQGTRLTVV.

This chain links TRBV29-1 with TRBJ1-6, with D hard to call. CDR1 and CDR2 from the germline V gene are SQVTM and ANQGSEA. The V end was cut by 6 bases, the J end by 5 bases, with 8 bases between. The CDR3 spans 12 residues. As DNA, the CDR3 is TGCAGCGTGCGGACTGATAATTCACCCCTCCACTTT. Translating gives CSVRTDNSPLHF.

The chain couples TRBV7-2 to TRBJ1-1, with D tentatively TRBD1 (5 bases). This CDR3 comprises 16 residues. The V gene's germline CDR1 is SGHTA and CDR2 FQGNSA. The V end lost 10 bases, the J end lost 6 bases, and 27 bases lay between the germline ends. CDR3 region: CANALPWGFSVPEAFF. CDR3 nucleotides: TGTGCCAACGCCCTACCCTGGGGCTTCTCCGTCCCTGAAGCTTTCTTT.

CDR3 loop: CASSEAGTGVSPLHF. The CDR3 region has the DNA TGCGCCAGCAGTGAGGCCGGGACAGGGGTATCACCCCTCCACTTT. The chain has TRBV10-2 and TRBJ1-6; 10 positions agree with TRBD1. The V segment lost 2 bases and the J segment 10 bases; nucleotides outside the gene matches: 5. Germline V gene data show CDR1 as WSHSY and CDR2 as SAAADI. The length of the CDR3 is 15 residues.

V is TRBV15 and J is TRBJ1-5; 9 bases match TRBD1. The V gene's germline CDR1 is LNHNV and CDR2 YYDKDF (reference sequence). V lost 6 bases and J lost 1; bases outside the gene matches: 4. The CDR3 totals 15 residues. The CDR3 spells CATSYRGQSNQPQHF. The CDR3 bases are TGTGCCACCAGTTACAGGGGGCAGAGCAATCAGCCCCAGCATTTT.

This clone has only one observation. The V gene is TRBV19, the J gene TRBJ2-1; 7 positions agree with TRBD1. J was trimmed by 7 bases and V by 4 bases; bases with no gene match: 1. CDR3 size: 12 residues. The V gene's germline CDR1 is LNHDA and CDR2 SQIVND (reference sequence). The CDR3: CASSSRGNEQFF. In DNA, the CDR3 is TGTGCCAGTAGTAGCAGGGGGAATGAGCAGTTCTTC.